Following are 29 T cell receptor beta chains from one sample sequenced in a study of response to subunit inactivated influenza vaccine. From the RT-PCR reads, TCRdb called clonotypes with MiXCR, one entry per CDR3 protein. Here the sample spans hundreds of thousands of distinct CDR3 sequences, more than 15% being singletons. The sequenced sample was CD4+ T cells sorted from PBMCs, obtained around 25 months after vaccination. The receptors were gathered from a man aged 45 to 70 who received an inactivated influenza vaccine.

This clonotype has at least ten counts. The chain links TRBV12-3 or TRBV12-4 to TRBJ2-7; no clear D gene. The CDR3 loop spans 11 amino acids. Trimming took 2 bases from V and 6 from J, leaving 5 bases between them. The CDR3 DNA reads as TGTGCCAGCAGTTTAAGGGCCGAGCAGTACTTC. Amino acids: CASSLRAEQYF.

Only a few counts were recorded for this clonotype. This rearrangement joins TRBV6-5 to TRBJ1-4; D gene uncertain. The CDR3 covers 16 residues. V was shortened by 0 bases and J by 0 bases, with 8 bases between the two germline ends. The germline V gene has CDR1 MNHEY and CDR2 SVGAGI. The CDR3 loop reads CASSYSSAATNEKLFF. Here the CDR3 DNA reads TGTGCCAGCAGTTACTCGAGTGCTGCAACTAATGAAAAACTGTTTTTT.

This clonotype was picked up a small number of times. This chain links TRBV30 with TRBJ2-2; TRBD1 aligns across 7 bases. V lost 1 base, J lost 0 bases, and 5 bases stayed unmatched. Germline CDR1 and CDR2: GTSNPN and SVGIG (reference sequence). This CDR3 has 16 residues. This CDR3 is CAWSGPGQSNTGELFF. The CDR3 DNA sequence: TGTGCCTGGAGTGGCCCGGGACAGTCGAACACCGGGGAGCTGTTTTTT.

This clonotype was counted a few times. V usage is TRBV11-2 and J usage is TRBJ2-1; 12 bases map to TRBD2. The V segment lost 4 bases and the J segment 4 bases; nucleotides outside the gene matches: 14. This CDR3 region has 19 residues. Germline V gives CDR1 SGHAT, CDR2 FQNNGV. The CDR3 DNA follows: TGTGCCAGCAGCTCTCCGGGACTAGCGGGCCCGGTGGGATACAATGAGCAGTTCTTC. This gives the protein CASSSPGLAGPVGYNEQFF.

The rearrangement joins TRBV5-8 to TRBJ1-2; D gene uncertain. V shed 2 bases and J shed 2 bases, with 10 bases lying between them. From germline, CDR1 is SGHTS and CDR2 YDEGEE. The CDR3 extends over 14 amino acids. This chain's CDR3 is CASSFRRQNYGYTF. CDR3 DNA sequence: TGTGCCAGCAGCTTTCGGCGGCAGAACTATGGCTACACCTTC.

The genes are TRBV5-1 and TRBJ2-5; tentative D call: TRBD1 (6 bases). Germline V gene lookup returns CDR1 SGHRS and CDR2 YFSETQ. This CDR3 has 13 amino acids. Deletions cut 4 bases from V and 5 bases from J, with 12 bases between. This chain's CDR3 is CASSRTAVETQYF. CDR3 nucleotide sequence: TGCGCCAGCAGCCGGACAGCAGTTGAGACCCAGTACTTC.

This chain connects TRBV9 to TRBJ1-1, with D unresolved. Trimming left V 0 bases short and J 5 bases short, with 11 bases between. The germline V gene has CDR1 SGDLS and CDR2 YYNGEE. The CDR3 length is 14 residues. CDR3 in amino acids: CASSVEGHFTEAFF. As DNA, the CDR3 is TGTGCCAGCAGCGTAGAGGGCCACTTTACTGAAGCTTTCTTT.

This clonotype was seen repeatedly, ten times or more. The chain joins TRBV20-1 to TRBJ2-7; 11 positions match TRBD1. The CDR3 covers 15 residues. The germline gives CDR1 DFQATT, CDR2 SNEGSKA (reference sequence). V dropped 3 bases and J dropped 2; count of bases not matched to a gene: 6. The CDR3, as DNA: TGCAGTGCTAGGGGGACAGGGGGAAATCCCTACGAGCAGTACTTC. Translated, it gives CSARGTGGNPYEQYF.

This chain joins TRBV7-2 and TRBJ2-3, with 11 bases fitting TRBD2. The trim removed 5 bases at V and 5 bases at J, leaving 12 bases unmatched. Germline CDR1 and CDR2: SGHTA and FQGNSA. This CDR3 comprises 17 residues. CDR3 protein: CASSPLLAGGHRDTQYF. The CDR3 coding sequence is TGTGCCAGCAGCCCCCTCCTAGCGGGGGGCCATAGAGATACGCAGTATTTT.

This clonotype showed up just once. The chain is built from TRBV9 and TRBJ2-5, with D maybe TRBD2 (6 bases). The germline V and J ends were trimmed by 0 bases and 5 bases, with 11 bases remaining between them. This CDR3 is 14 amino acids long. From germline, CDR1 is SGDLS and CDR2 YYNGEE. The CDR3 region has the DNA TGTGCCAGCAGCGTAGCTGTGGGGGGTGAGACCCAGTACTTC. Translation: CASSVAVGGETQYF.

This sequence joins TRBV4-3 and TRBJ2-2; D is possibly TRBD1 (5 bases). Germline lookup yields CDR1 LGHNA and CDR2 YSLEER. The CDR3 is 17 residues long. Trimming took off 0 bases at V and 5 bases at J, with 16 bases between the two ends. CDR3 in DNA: TGCGCCAGCAGCCAAGATTACGACAGCCTAAGAACCGGGGAGCTGTTTTTT. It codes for CASSQDYDSLRTGELFF.

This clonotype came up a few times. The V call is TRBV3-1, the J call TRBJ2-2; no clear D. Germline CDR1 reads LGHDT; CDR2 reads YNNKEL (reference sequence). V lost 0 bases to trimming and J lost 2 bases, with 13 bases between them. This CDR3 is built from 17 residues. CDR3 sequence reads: CASSQDRLRVNTGELFF. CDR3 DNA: TGTGCCAGCAGCCAAGATAGGTTACGGGTCAACACCGGGGAGCTGTTTTTT.

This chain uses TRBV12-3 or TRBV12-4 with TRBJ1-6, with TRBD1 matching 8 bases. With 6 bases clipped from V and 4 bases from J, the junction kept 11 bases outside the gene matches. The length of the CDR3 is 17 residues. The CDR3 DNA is TGTGCCAGCAGGGGTGACGGGCAGGGGGCTTATAATTCACCCCTCCACTTT. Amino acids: CASRGDGQGAYNSPLHF.

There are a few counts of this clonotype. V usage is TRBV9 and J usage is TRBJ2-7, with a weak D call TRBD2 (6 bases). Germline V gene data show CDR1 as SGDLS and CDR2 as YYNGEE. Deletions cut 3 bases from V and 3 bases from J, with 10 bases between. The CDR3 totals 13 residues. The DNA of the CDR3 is TGTGCCAGCAGCGAGGGACTCAGCTACGAGCAGTACTTC. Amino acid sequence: CASSEGLSYEQYF. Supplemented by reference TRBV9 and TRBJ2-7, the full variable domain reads DSGVTQTPKHLITATGQRVTLRCSPRSGDLSVYWYQQSLDQGLQFLIQYYNGEERAKGNILERFSAQQFPDLHSELNLSSLELGDSALYFCASSEGLSYEQYFGPGTRLTVT.

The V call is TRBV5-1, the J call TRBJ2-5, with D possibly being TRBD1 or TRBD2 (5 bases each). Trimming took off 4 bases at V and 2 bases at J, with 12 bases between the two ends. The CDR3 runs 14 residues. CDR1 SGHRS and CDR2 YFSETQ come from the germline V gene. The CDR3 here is CASSHGAVQETQYF. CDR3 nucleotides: TGCGCCAGCAGCCACGGGGCGGTACAAGAGACCCAGTACTTC. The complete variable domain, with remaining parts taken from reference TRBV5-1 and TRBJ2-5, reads KAGVTQTPRYLIKTRGQQVTLSCSPISGHRSVSWYQQTPGQGLQFLFEYFSETQRNKGNFPGRFSGRQFSNSRSEMNVSTLELGDSALYLCASSHGAVQETQYFGPGTRLLVL.

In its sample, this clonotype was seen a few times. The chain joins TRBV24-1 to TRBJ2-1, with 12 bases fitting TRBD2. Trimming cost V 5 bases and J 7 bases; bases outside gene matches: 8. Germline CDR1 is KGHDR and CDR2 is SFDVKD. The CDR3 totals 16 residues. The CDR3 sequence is CATSGRPGLAGNEQFF. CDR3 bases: TGTGCCACCAGTGGACGCCCGGGACTAGCGGGTAATGAGCAGTTCTTC.

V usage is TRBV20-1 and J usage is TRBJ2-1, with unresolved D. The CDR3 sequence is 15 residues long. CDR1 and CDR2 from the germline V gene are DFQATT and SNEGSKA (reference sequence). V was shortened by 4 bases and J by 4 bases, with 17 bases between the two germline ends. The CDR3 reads CSATHPARGYNEQFF. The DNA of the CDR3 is TGCAGTGCTACACACCCAGCGAGAGGTTACAATGAGCAGTTCTTC.

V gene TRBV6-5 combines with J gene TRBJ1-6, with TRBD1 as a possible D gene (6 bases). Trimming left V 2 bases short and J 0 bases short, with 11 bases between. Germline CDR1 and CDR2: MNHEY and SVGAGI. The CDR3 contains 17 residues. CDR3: CASSYHGQSSYNSPLHF. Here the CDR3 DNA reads TGTGCCAGCAGTTACCACGGACAGAGCTCCTATAATTCACCCCTCCACTTT.

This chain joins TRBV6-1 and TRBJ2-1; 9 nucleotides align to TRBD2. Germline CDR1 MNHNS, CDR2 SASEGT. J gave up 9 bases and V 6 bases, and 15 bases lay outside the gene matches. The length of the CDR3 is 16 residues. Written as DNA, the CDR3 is TGTGCCAGCAGCGGGCTAGCGGGACGAAGAATGAGTGAGCAGTTCTTC. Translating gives CASSGLAGRRMSEQFF.

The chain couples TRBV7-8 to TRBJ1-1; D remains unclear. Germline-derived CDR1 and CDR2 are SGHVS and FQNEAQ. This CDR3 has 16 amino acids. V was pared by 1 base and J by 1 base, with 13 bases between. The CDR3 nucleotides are TGTGCCAGCAGCTTAGTTTGGAGTCGACAGAACACTGAAGCTTTCTTT. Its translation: CASSLVWSRQNTEAFF.

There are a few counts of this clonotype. The CDR3 region has the DNA TGTGCCACCAGTGATATTCGCGGGGCGGCAGATACGCAGTATTTT. Translating it yields CATSDIRGAADTQYF. J is TRBJ2-3 and V is TRBV24-1, with D tentatively TRBD2 (6 bases). CDR3 length: 15 amino acids. Germline CDR1 and CDR2: KGHDR and SFDVKD. Deletions cut 3 bases from V and 4 bases from J, with 13 bases between.

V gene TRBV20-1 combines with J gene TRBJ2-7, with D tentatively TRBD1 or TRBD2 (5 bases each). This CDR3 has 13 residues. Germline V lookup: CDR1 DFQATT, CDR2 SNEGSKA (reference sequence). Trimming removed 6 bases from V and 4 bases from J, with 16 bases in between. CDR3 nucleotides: TGCAGTGCCACAGAGGGCAGGGAATACGAGCAGTACTTC. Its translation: CSATEGREYEQYF.

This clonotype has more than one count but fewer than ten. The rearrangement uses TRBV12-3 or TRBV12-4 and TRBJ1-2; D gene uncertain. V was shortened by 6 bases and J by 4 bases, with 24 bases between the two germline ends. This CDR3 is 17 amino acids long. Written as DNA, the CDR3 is TGTGCCAGCAGCTTGGTTTCCTCCGGGTATACCCCCTATGGCTACACCTTC. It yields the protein CASSLVSSGYTPYGYTF.

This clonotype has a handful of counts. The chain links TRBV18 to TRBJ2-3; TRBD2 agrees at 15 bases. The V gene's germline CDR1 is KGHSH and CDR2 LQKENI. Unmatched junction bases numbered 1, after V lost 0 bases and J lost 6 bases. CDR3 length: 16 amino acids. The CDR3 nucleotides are TGTGCCAGCTCACCACCAGGACTAGCGGGAGGGGATACGCAGTATTTT. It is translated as CASSPPGLAGGDTQYF.

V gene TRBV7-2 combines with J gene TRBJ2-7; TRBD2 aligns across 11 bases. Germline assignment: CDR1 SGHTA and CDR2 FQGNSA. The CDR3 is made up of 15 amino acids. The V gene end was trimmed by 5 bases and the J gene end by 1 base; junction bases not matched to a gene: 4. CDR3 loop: CASSPTSGRSYEQYF. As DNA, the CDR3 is TGTGCCAGCAGCCCTACTAGCGGGAGATCCTACGAGCAGTACTTC.

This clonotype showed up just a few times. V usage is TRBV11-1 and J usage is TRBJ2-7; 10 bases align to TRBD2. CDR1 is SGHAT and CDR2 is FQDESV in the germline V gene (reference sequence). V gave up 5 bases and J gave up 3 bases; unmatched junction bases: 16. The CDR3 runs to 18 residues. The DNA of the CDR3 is TGTGCCAGCAGCCCTCGTCGGGGTAGCGGGGGGACCCTCTACGAGCAGTACTTC. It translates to CASSPRRGSGGTLYEQYF.

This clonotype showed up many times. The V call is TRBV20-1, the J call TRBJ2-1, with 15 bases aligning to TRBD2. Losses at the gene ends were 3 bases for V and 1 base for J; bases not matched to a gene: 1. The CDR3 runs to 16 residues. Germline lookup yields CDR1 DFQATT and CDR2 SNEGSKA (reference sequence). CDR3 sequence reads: CSARGLAGGSYNEQFF. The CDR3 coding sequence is TGCAGTGCTAGGGGACTAGCGGGAGGTTCCTACAATGAGCAGTTCTTC.

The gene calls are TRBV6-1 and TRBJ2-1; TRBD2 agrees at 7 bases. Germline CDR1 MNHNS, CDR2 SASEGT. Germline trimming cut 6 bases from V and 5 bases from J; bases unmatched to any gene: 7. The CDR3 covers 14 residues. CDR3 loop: CASRPGRVDNEQFF. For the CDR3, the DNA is TGTGCCAGCAGACCGGGGAGGGTCGACAATGAGCAGTTCTTC.

The DNA for the CDR3 is TGCAGTGCCGGACAGGGGGCTCAGCCCCAGCATTTT. Its protein product is CSAGQGAQPQHF. The chain employs TRBV20-1 and TRBJ1-5; 11 bases are a match to TRBD1. Germline CDR1 is DFQATT and CDR2 is SNEGSKA (reference sequence). This CDR3 has 12 amino acids. V lost 6 bases to trimming and J lost 6 bases; unmatched junction nucleotides: 1.